This TCR beta chain was documented in a study of CD8 T cells in Susac syndrome. Whole-study findings and limits: The relatively small number of individuals in the TCR sequencing and HLA analysis was acknowledged by the study.

About this clonotype: Its antigen is as yet unknown.

Germline V gives CDR1 LNHDA, CDR2 SQIVND (reference sequence). V shed 4 bases and J shed 6 bases, with 15 bases lying between them. CDR3 length: 14 amino acids. Controls were drawn from healthy donors and were matched for age and sex. The RNA, roughly 0.45 to 1 ug, was put through reverse transcription using random hexamers. An immunoSEQ multiplex PCR generated amplified TCR beta CDR3 products spanning 54 Vbeta and 13 Jbeta. TCRdb processed the immunoSEQ multiplex PCR reads anew with MiXCR; each CDR3 protein has one entry. The sample lists 180,000 or so distinct CDR3 sequences; about 94% were seen once.

The sample comprised CD4+ T cells from PBMCs. This chain links TRBV19 with TRBJ1-2; possible D gene TRBD1, 6 bases. The TCR sequence derives from a human donor in good health. Here the CDR3 DNA reads TGTGCCAGTAGTAAACAGGGACTTACGCATGGCTACACCTTC. The encoded protein is CASSKQGLTHGYTF.